This TCR beta chain derives from a study of radiation and T cells in renal cell carcinoma. Sequenced by immunoSEQ multiplex PCR; TCRdb stores in-frame clones only, minus some. This table holds around 170,000 clones, about 87% found once. Time point indicated: blood 4 weeks post-SBRT, at nephrectomy. Documented treatment: 15 Gy SBRT to primary tumor, nephrectomy 4 weeks later. Germline values: CDR1 SGHRS, CDR2 YFSETQ. The CDR3 is made up of 14 amino acids. Trimming left V 7 bases short and J 6 bases short, with 19 bases between. Sequences were derived from blood, sampled from a patient whose treatment included radiotherapy and nephrectomy. This clonotype was sampled from a woman aged 45-60 years with renal cell carcinoma. The chain combines TRBV5-1 with TRBJ1-1; D may be TRBD1 (5 bases). This CDR3 reads CASLDPGRTPEAFF. CDR3 nucleotide sequence: TGCGCCAGCCTTGACCCAGGGCGGACCCCTGAAGCTTTCTTT.